The rows below give T cell receptor beta chains drawn from one sample of a study of blood T cells in healthy people across ages. TCRdb reprocessed the 5' RACE reads with MiXCR, giving one entry per CDR3 protein. Of 650,000 to 800,000 distinct CDR3 sequences in the sample, approximately 48% are singletons; the top ten hold roughly a fifth. Sequencing was performed on blood. Source of these receptors: a man aged 60-69 years in good health. The CDR3 runs from the conserved cysteine through the conserved F or W. A D gene is named only where the DNA matches it firmly. Clone size, where shown, is once, few, many, or a class for clones that have expanded.

J gene | D gene | V gene | clone size | CDR3 protein | CDR3 DNA
TRBJ2-7 | TRBD1 | TRBV6-2/TRBV6-3 | few | CASSLPGQGGNEQYF | TGTGCCAGCAGTTTACCCGGACAGGGCGGCAACGAGCAGTACTTC
TRBJ2-7 | - | TRBV7-8 | - | CASSLVDTPGYEQYF | TGTGCCAGCAGCTTAGTGGATACCCCGGGCTACGAGCAGTACTTC
TRBJ2-1 | TRBD2 | TRBV2 | - | CASSVSTSGFDQFF | TGTGCCAGCAGTGTCTCGACTAGCGGATTCGACCAGTTCTTC
TRBJ1-4 | - | TRBV29-1 | few | CSVQGTTNEKLFF | TGCAGCGTTCAGGGTACAACTAATGAAAAACTGTTTTTT
TRBJ2-3 | TRBD2 | TRBV7-2 | few | CASSWIRRTSGTDTQYF | TGTGCCAGCAGCTGGATACGCAGGACTAGCGGGACAGATACGCAGTATTTT
TRBJ2-3 | TRBD1 | TRBV5-1 | few | CASSLSRGQADTQYF | TGCGCCAGCAGCTTGTCCAGGGGGCAAGCAGATACGCAGTATTTT
TRBJ1-2 | - | TRBV5-1 | few | CASSPTTGFARGYTF | TGCGCCAGCAGCCCAACAACAGGGTTCGCACGGGGCTACACCTTC
TRBJ1-6 | TRBD1 | TRBV11-1 | - | CASSRKGTAYNSPLHF | TGTGCCAGCAGCCGAAAAGGGACAGCCTATAATTCACCCCTCCACTTT
TRBJ2-1 | TRBD2 | TRBV2 | few | CASSPGTSIYNEQFF | TGTGCCAGCAGTCCCGGGACTAGCATCTACAATGAGCAGTTCTTC
TRBJ2-4 | - | TRBV6-2/TRBV6-3 | few | CASSNAGAHKNIQYF | TGTGCCAGCAGTAATGCGGGGGCCCACAAAAACATTCAGTACTTC
TRBJ1-6 | - | TRBV28 | - | CASSFRPSSVEYNSPLHF | TGTGCCAGCAGTTTCCGCCCGTCATCTGTAGAGTATAATTCACCCCTCCACTTT
TRBJ2-7 | - | TRBV20-1 | - | CSASTASEQYF | TGCAGTGCTAGTACGGCTTCCGAGCAGTACTTC
TRBJ2-5 | TRBD1 | TRBV20-1 | few | CSARDKTGQETQYF | TGCAGTGCTAGAGATAAGACAGGGCAAGAGACCCAGTACTTC
TRBJ2-7 | - | TRBV20-1 | - | CSARASGSARYEQYF | TGCAGTGCTAGAGCCTCCGGATCGGCCCGCTACGAGCAGTACTTC
TRBJ1-2 | - | TRBV6-2/TRBV6-3 | - | CASSSDTGFSYGYTF | TGTGCCAGCAGTTCGGATACAGGGTTTTCCTATGGCTACACCTTC
TRBJ2-3 | - | TRBV20-1 | few | CSAGDGWSTDTQYF | TGCAGTGCTGGGGACGGGTGGTCGACAGATACGCAGTATTTT
TRBJ1-1 | TRBD1 | TRBV20-1 | - | CSADRATEAFF | TGCAGTGCTGACAGGGCCACTGAAGCTTTCTTT
TRBJ1-2 | TRBD1 | TRBV5-1 | - | CASSESRDRGPDYGYTF | TGCGCCAGCAGCGAGTCCCGGGACAGGGGGCCGGACTATGGCTACACCTTC
TRBJ1-5 | - | TRBV10-3 | - | CASCGGLNQPQHF | TGTGCCTCGTGTGGGGGGCTTAATCAGCCCCAGCATTTT
TRBJ1-1 | - | TRBV29-1 | many | CSGTDREQAFF | TGCAGCGGGACAGACAGAGAACAAGCTTTCTTT
TRBJ2-2 | - | TRBV10-2 | few | CASIPAVGELFF | TGCGCCAGCATTCCGGCTGTCGGGGAGCTGTTTTTT
TRBJ2-1 | TRBD2 | TRBV20-1 | - | CSAGTSGARYNEQFF | TGCAGTGCGGGAACTAGCGGGGCCCGCTACAATGAGCAGTTCTTC
TRBJ2-3 | - | TRBV29-1 | few | CSVLGGPTQYF | TGCAGCGTTCTAGGTGGGCCTACGCAGTATTTT
TRBJ1-2 | - | TRBV29-1 | - | CSVEGVVGGYTF | TGCAGCGTGGAAGGCGTCGTTGGGGGCTACACCTTC
TRBJ2-7 | - | TRBV2 | - | CASRTQEHYEQYF | TGTGCCAGCAGGACACAGGAGCATTACGAGCAGTACTTC
TRBJ1-2 | - | TRBV5-5 | few | CASSLPFTGKTGGYTF | TGTGCCAGCAGCCTCCCTTTTACAGGGAAAACGGGAGGCTACACCTTC
TRBJ2-3 | - | TRBV10-3 | - | CAISDWTSTDTQYF | TGTGCCATCAGTGATTGGACTAGCACAGATACGCAGTATTTT
TRBJ1-2 | TRBD1 | TRBV13 | - | CASRDPGQGIGANYGYTF | TGTGCCAGCAGAGATCCGGGACAGGGTATAGGGGCTAACTATGGCTACACCTTC
TRBJ1-4 | - | TRBV27 | few | CASSPGTSSATNEKLFF | TGTGCCAGCAGCCCCGGGACGTCCTCTGCAACTAATGAAAAACTGTTTTTT
TRBJ1-2 | - | TRBV2 | - | CASSELVGEGYTF | TGTGCCAGCAGTGAATTGGTGGGAGAAGGCTACACCTTC
TRBJ2-1 | - | TRBV6-5 | - | CASSHSNFDEQFF | TGTGCCAGCAGCCACTCAAACTTCGATGAGCAGTTCTTC
TRBJ2-7 | - | TRBV4-1 | few | CASSPAEGIGAYEQYF | TGCGCCAGCAGCCCCGCGGAAGGGATTGGGGCCTACGAGCAGTACTTC
TRBJ1-1 | - | TRBV29-1 | few | CSVKEATEAFF | TGCAGCGTTAAGGAGGCCACTGAAGCTTTCTTT
TRBJ2-1 | - | TRBV10-3 | many | CAIQSTGEQFF | TGTGCCATCCAGAGCACGGGTGAGCAGTTCTTC
TRBJ1-1 | - | TRBV4-1 | - | CASRQQGGGTEAFF | TGCGCCAGCAGGCAACAGGGCGGTGGTACTGAAGCTTTCTTT
TRBJ2-7 | TRBD1 | TRBV7-8 | - | CASSATGAHEQYF | TGTGCCAGCAGCGCCACAGGGGCGCACGAGCAGTACTTC
TRBJ1-1 | - | TRBV6-2/TRBV6-3 | - | CASSRPGVTNTEAFF | TGTGCCAGCAGCCGACCCGGCGTAACGAACACTGAAGCTTTCTTT
TRBJ2-7 | TRBD1 | TRBV5-1 | few | CASSVDRVSEQYF | TGCGCCAGCAGCGTAGACAGGGTGAGCGAGCAGTACTTC
TRBJ2-3 | TRBD2 | TRBV6-1 | many | CASSEVATSGADTQYF | TGTGCCAGCAGTGAAGTTGCGACTAGCGGTGCAGATACGCAGTATTTT
TRBJ2-2 | TRBD2 | TRBV29-1 | - | CSVLRLAGGTGELFF | TGCAGCGTTTTGAGACTAGCGGGGGGCACCGGGGAGCTGTTTTTT
TRBJ2-7 | - | TRBV6-1 | few | CASTKDPGVLEQYF | TGTGCCAGCACGAAAGACCCGGGGGTCCTCGAGCAGTACTTC
TRBJ2-5 | - | TRBV7-9 | - | CASSPSGGGALKTQYF | TGTGCCAGCAGCCCCTCTGGGGGGGGGGCCTTGAAGACCCAGTACTTC
TRBJ1-5 | TRBD1 | TRBV11-2 | - | CASSINRGGNQPQHF | TGTGCCAGCAGCATCAACAGGGGTGGCAATCAGCCCCAGCATTTT
TRBJ2-2 | - | TRBV7-9 | once | CASMGAGELFF | TGTGCCAGCATGGGGGCCGGGGAGCTGTTTTTT
TRBJ2-7 | - | TRBV6-2/TRBV6-3 | - | CAGSLGGYAYEQYF | TGTGCCGGCTCACTAGGAGGGTACGCCTACGAGCAGTACTTC
TRBJ2-1 | TRBD1 | TRBV5-1 | - | CASSVAEGTVQFF | TGCGCCAGCAGCGTGGCCGAAGGGACAGTGCAGTTCTTC